This T cell receptor beta chain derives from a study of technical replicates of blood from a handful of donors. V lost 3 bases and J 6 bases, leaving 13 bases between the germline ends. Germline V gives CDR1 SGHRS, CDR2 YFSETQ. The CDR3 sequence is 14 residues long. Sequencing was performed with immunoSEQ multiplex PCR; in TCRdb, only in-frame clones are kept and a portion is missing. The table shows almost 70,000 clones, with 92% occurring only once. The rearrangement joins TRBV5-1 to TRBJ2-1; D perhaps matches TRBD2 (5 bases). The sample taken for sequencing was T cells isolated from PBMCs. The TCR was taken from a human donor in good health. In nucleotides, the CDR3 is TGCGCCAGCAGCTCCAATGTAGGAGGCAATGAGCAGTTCTTC. Translation gives CASSSNVGGNEQFF.